A selection of T cell receptor beta chains follows, all from one sample in a study of technical replicates of blood from a handful of donors. The assay was immunoSEQ multiplex PCR, and TCRdb's table has in-frame clones only and misses some. The sample lists approximately 73,000 clones, roughly 93% occurring once. Input material: T cells isolated from PBMCs. The receptors here all came from a human donor in good health. Each CDR3 is given with its conserved first and last residue. Each record gives: clone size, V gene, D gene, J gene, CDR3 DNA, CDR3 protein. The D gene is left open where the match is weak. The size of a clone is reported for some rows only, either as once, few or many, or as a class for expanded clones.

NA	TRBV5-1	TRBD2	TRBJ2-7	TGCGCCAGCAGCCCCGGGACTAGCGAAGAGCAGTACTTC	CASSPGTSEEQYF
NA	TRBV7-6	NA	TRBJ1-2	TGTGCCAGCAGCCCACAGGGAGAGTATGGCTACACCTTC	CASSPQGEYGYTF
NA	TRBV2	TRBD1	TRBJ1-1	TGTGCCAGCAGACACGGACAGGGTGGGTGGGGGGACACTGAAGCTTTCTTT	CASRHGQGGWGDTEAFF
NA	TRBV11-1	NA	TRBJ2-1	TGTGCCAGCAGTACACGCGGGTATTCCTACAATGAGCAGTTCTTC	CASSTRGYSYNEQFF
NA	TRBV2	TRBD1	TRBJ2-7	TGTGCCAGCAGCCGGGACAGGGTACCGAAGGAGCAGTACTTC	CASSRDRVPKEQYF
NA	TRBV11-2	TRBD2	TRBJ2-7	TGTGCCAGCAGACAACCCTTTACTAGCGGGGGGTACGAGCAGTACTTC	CASRQPFTSGGYEQYF
NA	TRBV5-1	TRBD2	TRBJ2-3	TGCGCCAGCAGCGACAAAGCGGGAGGAGATACGCAGTATTTT	CASSDKAGGDTQYF
NA	TRBV6-1	TRBD2	TRBJ2-7	TGTGCCAGCAGTGAAGCGAGCGGGAGGTTGGGCAAGCAGTACTTC	CASSEASGRLGKQYF
NA	TRBV11-2	NA	TRBJ2-2	TGTGCCAGCCGGAGGGGTGCGGACACCGGGGAGCTGTTTTTT	CASRRGADTGELFF
NA	TRBV9	NA	TRBJ2-2	TGTGCCAGCAGCGTAGCCGGGGGTTACACCGGGGAGCTGTTTTTT	CASSVAGGYTGELFF
NA	TRBV28	NA	TRBJ2-7	TGTGCCAGCAGTTTAGGCAGGCCCCACGAGCAGTACTTC	CASSLGRPHEQYF
NA	TRBV9	NA	TRBJ2-3	TGTGCCAGCAGGATACAGGTCGAAAACGGCACAGATACGCAGTATTTT	CASRIQVENGTDTQYF
NA	TRBV27	NA	TRBJ2-7	TGTGCCAGCAGTTTATTCACCGACGGGGACGAGCAGTACTTC	CASSLFTDGDEQYF
NA	TRBV28	NA	TRBJ1-5	TGTGCCAGCGGGTCCAGGTCGGCTAGCAATCAGCCCCAGCATTTT	CASGSRSASNQPQHF
NA	TRBV7-9	TRBD2	TRBJ2-3	TGTGCCAGCAGCCCACTAGCGGGGGCCTCGACAGATACGCAGTATTTT	CASSPLAGASTDTQYF
NA	TRBV25-1	NA	TRBJ2-7	TGTGCCAGCAGTGTTCAGGGGTTCTACGAGCAGTACTTC	CASSVQGFYEQYF
NA	TRBV30	NA	TRBJ2-5	TGTGCCTGGGAAGGAGCGGGAGAGACCCAGTACTTC	CAWEGAGETQYF
NA	TRBV27	TRBD2	TRBJ2-5	TGTGCCAGCAACTCCCAGGCTAGCGGGGAGACCCAGTACTTC	CASNSQASGETQYF
NA	TRBV7-2	NA	TRBJ2-1	TGTGCCAGCAGCTTAGTAGCCTCAGACAATGAGCAGTTCTTC	CASSLVASDNEQFF
NA	TRBV10-1	NA	TRBJ1-1	TGCGCCAGCATGAAGAACATGAACACTGAAGCTTTCTTT	CASMKNMNTEAFF
NA	TRBV9	NA	TRBJ2-3	TGTGCCAGCAGCGTAAGCTTTGGAGGTCAGGGCACAGATACGCAGTATTTT	CASSVSFGGQGTDTQYF
NA	TRBV6-1	NA	TRBJ2-7	TGTGCCAGCAGTGATGAACTCTTCTACGAGCAGTACTTC	CASSDELFYEQYF
NA	TRBV5-1	NA	TRBJ2-5	TGCGCCAGCAGCTTGGAAGGGATCCAGGGAGAGACCCAGTACTTC	CASSLEGIQGETQYF
NA	TRBV6-5	NA	TRBJ1-4	TGTGCCAGCAGTTACTCGAGCGTGTGGACTAATGAAAAACTGTTTTTT	CASSYSSVWTNEKLFF
NA	TRBV29-1	TRBD1	TRBJ2-2	TGCAGCGCAAGAATGGGACAGCCCACCGGGGAGCTGTTTTTT	CSARMGQPTGELFF
NA	TRBV9	NA	TRBJ2-2	TGTGCCAGCAGCGTAGGCGCCTCGAACACCGGGGAGCTGTTTTTT	CASSVGASNTGELFF
NA	TRBV28	TRBD2	TRBJ2-1	TGTGCCAGCAGGGGACTTGGGAGGGGTGTGCAGTTCTTC	CASRGLGRGVQFF
few	TRBV5-4	NA	TRBJ2-7	TGTGCCAGCAGCTTACCCAGGGCCCGGGAGCAGTACTTC	CASSLPRAREQYF
few	TRBV2	NA	TRBJ2-5	TGTGCCAGCAGTAACATTGAAGAGACCCAGTACTTC	CASSNIEETQYF
NA	TRBV27	NA	TRBJ2-3	TGTGCCAGCAGTTTAGTGGGGGGAGATACGCAGTATTTT	CASSLVGGDTQYF
once	TRBV9	TRBD2	TRBJ2-1	TGTGCCAGCAGCTCCGGACTAGCGGGAGATTGGAGCTCCTACAATGAGCAGTTCTTC	CASSSGLAGDWSSYNEQFF
NA	TRBV7-2	NA	TRBJ1-2	TGTGCCAGCAGCTTTGGCAGTGCTCCTTATGGCTACACCTTC	CASSFGSAPYGYTF
NA	TRBV9	NA	TRBJ2-7	TGTGCCAGCAGCTCTGGGACGGGAGCCTACGAGCAGTACTTC	CASSSGTGAYEQYF
once	TRBV7-2	NA	TRBJ1-2	TGTGCCAGCAGCTTAGCTTCGGGAGGGGCGCGGGGCTACACCTTC	CASSLASGGARGYTF
NA	TRBV6-5	TRBD1	TRBJ1-2	TGTGCCAGCAGTTACCGGGACAGGAGAACCTATGGCTACACCTTC	CASSYRDRRTYGYTF
NA	TRBV4-1	NA	TRBJ1-6	TGCGCCAGCAGCCAAGATATGGGGGCGATTAATTCACCCCTCCACTTT	CASSQDMGAINSPLHF
NA	TRBV11-1	NA	TRBJ2-1	TGTGCCAGCAGCTTAAAGCGTGGCGGGACCGACCACAACAATGAGCAGTTCTTC	CASSLKRGGTDHNNEQFF
NA	TRBV21-1	NA	TRBJ1-1	TGTGCCAGCCCACCCGAGAGGGAAGCTTTCTTT	CASPPEREAFF
NA	TRBV5-1	TRBD2	TRBJ2-7	TGCGCCAGCAGCTCGGCGGGCACAGGGGATTCGGGACTAGCGGGCGAAACGGCCTACGAGCAGTACTTC	CASSSAGTGDSGLAGETAYEQYF
NA	TRBV4-1	TRBD2	TRBJ2-5	TGCGCCAGCAGCCAAGTCGGACTAGTATTGGAGACCCAGTACTTC	CASSQVGLVLETQYF
NA	TRBV7-9	NA	TRBJ1-5	TGTGCCAGCAGTATGGTCGGGGATCAGCCCCAGCATTTT	CASSMVGDQPQHF
NA	TRBV5-1	NA	TRBJ2-2	TGCGCCAGCTCCCCGGACTCAGCTTATGCGAACACCGGGGAGCTGTTTTTT	CASSPDSAYANTGELFF
NA	TRBV18	NA	TRBJ2-3	TGTGCCAGCTCACCAGAGGGAGTGCGCACAGATACGCAGTATTTT	CASSPEGVRTDTQYF